The 16 T cell receptor beta chains below all came from one sample that was sequenced in a study of blood T cell repertoires in COVID-19. Generated by immunoSEQ multiplex PCR, the TCRdb table keeps only in-frame clones and is missing some. Of some 33,000 clones in the sample, about 90% were seen once. The material sequenced was peripheral blood. The receptors derive from a human donor in a cohort sampled during active COVID-19.

The chain employs TRBV28 and TRBJ1-4; 9 bases agree with TRBD1. V shed 3 bases and J 3 bases; nucleotides not matched to a gene: 5. Germline CDR1 reads MDHEN; CDR2 reads SYDVKM. This CDR3 comprises 16 residues. This chain's CDR3 is CASSFHRQGANEKLFF. CDR3 nucleotides: TGTGCCAGCAGTTTCCACCGACAGGGGGCTAATGAAAAACTGTTTTTT.

This clone was observed once. The genes are TRBV9 and TRBJ2-1; 9 bases line up with TRBD2. Germline trimming cut 3 bases from V and 3 bases from J; bases unmatched to any gene: 4. CDR3 length: 15 residues. CDR1 and CDR2 from the germline V gene are SGDLS and YYNGEE. CDR3 nucleotide sequence: TGTGCCAGCAGCGCCTCTAGCGGGGACTACAATGAGCAGTTCTTC. Translation gives CASSASSGDYNEQFF.

This chain connects TRBV5-6 to TRBJ1-2, with no clear D. V was pared by 3 bases and J by 1 base, with 7 bases between. CDR3 size: 13 residues. Germline CDR1 and CDR2: SGHDT and YYEEEE. In nucleotides, the CDR3 is TGTGCCAGCAGCTCCCTTATTAACTATGGCTACACCTTC. It specifies CASSSLINYGYTF. Full variable domain (missing parts from reference TRBV5-6 and TRBJ1-2): DAGVTQSPTHLIKTRGQQVTLRCSPKSGHDTVSWYQQALGQGPQFIFQYYEEEERQRGNFPDRFSGHQFPNYSSELNVNALLLGDSALYLCASSSLINYGYTFGSGTRLTVV.

This chain joins TRBV5-1 and TRBJ2-5, with unresolved D. Trimming shortened V by 0 bases and J by 1 base, and 4 bases separated the two germline ends. Germline assignment: CDR1 SGHRS and CDR2 YFSETQ. This CDR3 has 13 amino acids. This chain's CDR3 is CASSLGLQETQYF. As DNA, the CDR3 is TGCGCCAGCAGCTTGGGACTCCAAGAGACCCAGTACTTC.

V gene TRBV6-1 combines with J gene TRBJ1-6, with 9 bases lining up with TRBD1. This CDR3 is 15 amino acids long. Unmatched junction bases numbered 6, after V lost 2 bases and J lost 10 bases. CDR1 is MNHNS and CDR2 is SASEGT in the germline V gene. CDR3: CASSEIGTGNSPLHF. The CDR3 DNA is TGTGCCAGCAGTGAAATTGGGACAGGGAACTCACCCCTCCACTTT.

The rearrangement links TRBV28 to TRBJ1-5, with a possible D match to TRBD1 (6 bases). Germline CDR1 is MDHEN and CDR2 is SYDVKM. V was shortened by 4 bases and J by 6 bases, with 7 bases between the two germline ends. The CDR3 sequence is 12 residues long. CDR3 amino acids: CASSYRAQPQHF. The DNA of the CDR3 is TGTGCCAGCAGTTACAGGGCTCAGCCCCAGCATTTT. The entire variable domain, with the rest obtained from reference TRBV28 and TRBJ1-5, is as follows: DVKVTQSSRYLVKRTGEKVFLECVQDMDHENMFWYRQDPGLGLRLIYFSYDVKMKEKGDIPEGYSVSREKKERFSLILESASTNQTSMYLCASSYRAQPQHFGDGTRLSIL.

The V gene is TRBV19, the J gene TRBJ2-1; a possible D gene is TRBD2 (5 bases). The V end lost 5 bases, the J end lost 12 bases, and 20 bases lay between the germline ends. This CDR3 has 14 amino acids. Germline V lookup: CDR1 LNHDA, CDR2 SQIVND (reference sequence). In DNA form, the CDR3 reads TGTGCCAGTAGTCCCCCTGGGAGAGGGATTGCGCAGTTCTTC. Encoded protein: CASSPPGRGIAQFF.

CDR3 nucleotides: TGTGCCAGCAGTCTCTTCGGACTCCTGAACACTGAAGCTTTCTTT. This sequence encodes CASSLFGLLNTEAFF. This chain links TRBV27 with TRBJ1-1; no definite D call. In germline, CDR1 is MNHEY, CDR2 SMNVEV (reference sequence). The CDR3 contains 15 residues. Trimming took off 5 bases at V and 0 bases at J, with 13 bases between the two ends.

This clone was observed once. The chain has TRBV5-1 and TRBJ1-4, with 7 positions matching TRBD1. The V segment lost 0 bases and the J segment 7 bases; nucleotides outside the gene matches: 6. The CDR3 consists of 15 residues. CDR1 and CDR2 from the germline V gene are SGHRS and YFSETQ. CDR3 loop: CASSLGGQVAEKLFF. The CDR3 nucleotides are TGCGCCAGCAGCTTGGGTGGACAGGTGGCTGAAAAACTGTTTTTT.

On this clone itself: This is likely a read error, given that the CDR3 carries no conserved phenylalanine or tryptophan at its end. The DNA is omitted, as the CDR3 cannot be located on it reliably, and the CDR3 follows TCRdb's listing. The CDR3 reads CASSLVRDSYI. The V call is TRBV7-2, the J call TRBJ2-7; the DNA was not used to check the table's D call, TRBD1. With termini counted, the CDR3 has 11 amino acids. The germline V gene has CDR1 SGHTA and CDR2 FQGNSA.

The rearrangement uses TRBV6-6 and TRBJ2-7; TRBD2 might be the D (6 bases). Between the trimmed V and J ends, which lost 3 bases and 3 bases, there was a span of 9 bases. Germline CDR1 reads MNHNY; CDR2 reads SVGAGI (reference sequence). The CDR3 runs 13 residues. The CDR3 nucleotides read TGTGCCAGCAGTTATACTAGCAGCTACGAGCAGTACGTC. Its translation is CASSYTSSYEQYV.

This clone was observed once. The chain uses TRBV28 and TRBJ2-2; no clear D. The CDR3 has 11 amino acids. Germline CDR1 reads MDHEN; CDR2 reads SYDVKM. V was shortened by 7 bases and J by 8 bases, with 8 bases between the two germline ends. This chain's CDR3 is CASTLNGELFF. CDR3 DNA: TGTGCCAGCACTCTTAATGGGGAGCTGTTTTTT. Supplemented by reference TRBV28 and TRBJ2-2, the full variable domain reads DVKVTQSSRYLVKRTGEKVFLECVQDMDHENMFWYRQDPGLGLRLIYFSYDVKMKEKGDIPEGYSVSREKKERFSLILESASTNQTSMYLCASTLNGELFFGEGSRLTVL.

The genes are TRBV3-1 (or the pseudogene TRBV3-2) and TRBJ1-2; 9 nucleotides align to TRBD1. The germline V gene has CDR1 LGHDT and CDR2 YNNKEL (reference sequence). The ends lost 1 base at V and 7 bases at J; junction bases unmatched: 4. The CDR3 sequence is 14 residues long. CDR3 sequence reads: CASSQVTGGGGYTF. DNA of the CDR3: TGTGCCAGCAGCCAAGTCACAGGGGGCGGTGGCTACACCTTC.

The chain is built from TRBV3-1 (or the pseudogene TRBV3-2) and TRBJ1-4, with TRBD1 matching over 8 bases. J was trimmed by 7 bases and V by 4 bases; bases with no gene match: 5. This CDR3 is 14 amino acids long. The germline V gene has CDR1 LGHDT and CDR2 YNNKEL (reference sequence). CDR3 loop: CASSPRTGSEKLFF. In DNA, the CDR3 is TGTGCCAGCAGCCCCAGGACAGGGAGTGAAAAACTGTTTTTT.

The rearrangement links TRBV4-2 to TRBJ2-1, with unresolved D. Germline V lookup: CDR1 LGHNA, CDR2 YNFKEQ. V lost 0 bases, J lost 8 bases, and 11 bases lay in between. CDR3 length: 14 amino acids. The CDR3: CASSQELLVDEQFF. DNA for the CDR3: TGTGCCAGCAGCCAAGAACTACTCGTGGATGAGCAGTTCTTC.

The CDR3 bases are TGTGCCAGCAGCTACAGAAGGACAGGGGTTGACACTGAAGCTTTCTTT. This gives the protein CASSYRRTGVDTEAFF. The chain uses TRBV5-6 and TRBJ1-1; 9 bases match TRBD1. The CDR3 has 16 amino acids. In germline, CDR1 is SGHDT, CDR2 YYEEEE. With 3 bases clipped from V and 3 bases from J, the junction kept 9 bases outside the gene matches.